The 9 T cell receptor beta chains presented below share a single source sample, sequenced in a study of CD8 T cells in ankylosing spondylitis. TCRdb called the 5' RACE reads again in MiXCR, with one record for every CDR3 protein. Here the sample spans about 350,000 distinct CDR3 sequences, roughly 20% being singletons. The sequenced sample consisted of blood, either unsorted or a sorted T cell fraction (not recorded which). Source of these receptors: a male donor with ankylosing spondylitis or in good health (not recorded which).

The chain employs TRBV7-8 and TRBJ1-5; TRBD1 matches at 9 bases. Germline loops: CDR1 SGHVS, CDR2 FQNEAQ. CDR3 size: 16 residues. Trimming removed 5 bases from V and 7 bases from J; junction bases left unmatched: 12. CDR3 residues: CASSKGPGTGNQPQHF. CDR3 sequence (DNA): TGTGCCAGCAGCAAAGGTCCCGGGACAGGGAACCAGCCCCAGCATTTT.

This clonotype came up many times. The V gene is TRBV12-3 or TRBV12-4, the J gene TRBJ2-1, with TRBD2 matching 8 bases. The CDR3 runs to 15 residues. The junction had 6 bases not matched to a gene; V was cut back by 6 bases and J by 2 bases. CDR3 region: CASRNSGGAYNEQFF. CDR3 DNA sequence: TGTGCCAGCAGAAATTCGGGGGGGGCCTACAATGAGCAGTTCTTC.

In this sample, this clonotype turned up a few times. V and J are TRBV14 and TRBJ2-3, with 8 bases matching TRBD1. Germline V CDR1 and CDR2: SGHDN, FVKESK. This CDR3 has 17 residues. Trimming cost V 0 bases and J 3 bases; bases outside gene matches: 8. The CDR3 coding sequence is TGTGCCAGCAGCCAAGACGGACAGGGACGGTGGACAGATACGCAGTATTTT. This gives the protein CASSQDGQGRWTDTQYF.

This clonotype was seen a single time. V usage is TRBV12-3 or TRBV12-4 and J usage is TRBJ2-3, with TRBD2 identical over 9 bases. CDR3 length: 19 residues. V was clipped by 2 bases and J by 5 bases; unmatched bases: 17. The CDR3 is CASSLRLVAGGLGRDTQYF. The CDR3 DNA sequence: TGTGCCAGCAGTTTACGATTGGTCGCGGGGGGGCTTGGGAGAGATACGCAGTATTTT.

The rearrangement links TRBV6-1 to TRBJ2-3; the D gene is possibly TRBD2 (5 bases). Per the germline V gene, CDR1 is MNHNS and CDR2 is SASEGT. This CDR3 has 15 residues. The V gene lost 8 bases and the J gene lost 2 bases, with 17 bases spanning the gap. CDR3 sequence (DNA): TGTGCCAGCTCAAATCCTAGGGAGACCACAGATACGCAGTATTTT. Its translation is CASSNPRETTDTQYF.

This clonotype was counted between two and nine times. The CDR3 DNA follows: TGTGCCAGCAGCCTTCAGGGTTTGGATACGCAGTATTTT. Encoded protein: CASSLQGLDTQYF. The chain uses TRBV14 and TRBJ2-3, with D perhaps matching TRBD1 (5 bases). The germline CDR1 and CDR2 sequences are SGHDN and FVKESK. V was pared by 4 bases and J by 6 bases, with 11 bases between. The length of the CDR3 is 13 residues.

The sample holds many counts of this clonotype. J is TRBJ2-3 and V is TRBV12-3 or TRBV12-4, with 9 bases matching TRBD2. V was pared by 6 bases and J by 1 base, with 2 bases of the junction left unmatched. The CDR3 is 14 amino acids. In DNA form, the CDR3 reads TGTGCCAGCAGCCCTAGCGGGGGCACAGATACGCAGTATTTT. Residues: CASSPSGGTDTQYF.

This clonotype was found a few times. The chain links TRBV6-2 or TRBV6-3 to TRBJ2-7; D gene ambiguous. From germline, CDR1 is MNHEY and CDR2 SVGEGT. The CDR3 length is 12 residues. V lost 6 bases and J 9 bases, leaving 15 bases between the germline ends. The CDR3 reads CASSSDGLRQYF. Here the CDR3 DNA reads TGTGCCAGCAGCTCCGACGGCCTCCGGCAGTACTTC.

V usage is TRBV15 and J usage is TRBJ1-5; D gene unclear. The V and J ends lost 0 bases and 3 bases respectively, with 6 bases between them. There are 14 residues in the CDR3. In germline, CDR1 is LNHNV, CDR2 YYDKDF (reference sequence). The CDR3 DNA reads TGTGCCACCAGCAGAGACGAGTACAATCAGCCCCAGCATTTT. Its translation is CATSRDEYNQPQHF.